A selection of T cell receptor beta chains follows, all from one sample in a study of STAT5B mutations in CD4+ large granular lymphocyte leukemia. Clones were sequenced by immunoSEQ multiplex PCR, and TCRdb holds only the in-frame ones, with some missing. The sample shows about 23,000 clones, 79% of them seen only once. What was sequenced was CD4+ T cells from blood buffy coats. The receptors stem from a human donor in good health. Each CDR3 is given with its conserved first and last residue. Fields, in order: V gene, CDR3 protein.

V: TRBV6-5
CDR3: CASSYGGWNTDTQYF

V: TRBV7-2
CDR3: CASSPPGRETQYF

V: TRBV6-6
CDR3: CASSSQRNTEAFF

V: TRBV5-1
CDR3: CASSLGSTNEKLFF

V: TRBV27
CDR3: CASSPLGGRTGELFF

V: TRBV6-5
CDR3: CASRRGLLGDTQYF

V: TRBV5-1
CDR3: CASSLGRTMGYTF

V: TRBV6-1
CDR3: CASTESRSTDTQYF

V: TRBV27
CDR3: CASSLNSGRPTYEQYF

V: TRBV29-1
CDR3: CSVDRGGTDTQYF

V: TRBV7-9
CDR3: CASSPLGTPLGTGEQYF

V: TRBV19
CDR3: CASSDPGQGTYGYTF

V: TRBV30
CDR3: CAWTLRGVPYEQYF

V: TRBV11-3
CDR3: CASSHVTSYNEQFF

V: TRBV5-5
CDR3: CASSYDRELAFF

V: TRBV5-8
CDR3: CASSLSGFFKETQYF

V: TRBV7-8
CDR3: CASSPTGGNTIYF

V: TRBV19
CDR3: CASSMTGREVRSYNEQFF